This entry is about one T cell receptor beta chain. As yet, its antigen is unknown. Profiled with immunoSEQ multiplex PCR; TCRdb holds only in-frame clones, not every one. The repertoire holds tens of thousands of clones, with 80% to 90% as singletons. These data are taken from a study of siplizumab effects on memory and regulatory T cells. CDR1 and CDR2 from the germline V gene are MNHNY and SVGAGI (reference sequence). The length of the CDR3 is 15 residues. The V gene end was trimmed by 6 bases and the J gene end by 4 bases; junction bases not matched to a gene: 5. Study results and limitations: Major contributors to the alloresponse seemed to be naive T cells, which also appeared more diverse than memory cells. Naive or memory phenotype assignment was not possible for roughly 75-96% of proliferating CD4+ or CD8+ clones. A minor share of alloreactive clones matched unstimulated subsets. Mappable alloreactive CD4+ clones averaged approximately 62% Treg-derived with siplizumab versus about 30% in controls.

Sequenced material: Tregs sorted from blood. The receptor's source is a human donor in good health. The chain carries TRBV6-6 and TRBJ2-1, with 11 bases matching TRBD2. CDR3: CASSPGTSGYNEQFF. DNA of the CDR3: TGTGCCAGCAGCCCCGGGACTAGCGGTTACAATGAGCAGTTCTTC.